This is a list of T cell receptor beta chains from one sample in a study of blood T cell repertoires in COVID-19. The data were produced by immunoSEQ multiplex PCR, yet TCRdb's version contains in-frame clones alone and is incomplete. There are about 150,000 clones in the sample; 84% occur only once, and around 7.2% lies in the top ten. The sample comprised peripheral blood. The origin of the receptors is a woman aged 45 to 65 in a cohort sampled during active or convalescent COVID-19. The CDR3 runs from the conserved cysteine through the conserved F or W. Fields, in order: clone size, V gene, J gene, D gene, CDR3 DNA, CDR3 protein. A D gene is named only where the DNA matches it firmly. Where a row states a size, it is once, few, many or the class of an expanded clone; other rows omit it.

abundance: .
v_gene: TRBV13
j_gene: TRBJ2-5
d_gene: .
CDR3nt: TGTGCCAGCAGCTTAGGCCTGGACAGTATTGAGACCCAGTACTTC
CDR3aa: CASSLGLDSIETQYF

abundance: once
v_gene: TRBV12-5
j_gene: TRBJ2-1
d_gene: TRBD2
CDR3nt: TGTGCTAGTGGTTCACAAAGCGGGGACTTTTCCAGAGAGCAGTTCTTC
CDR3aa: CASGSQSGDFSREQFF

abundance: .
v_gene: TRBV5-1
j_gene: TRBJ2-3
d_gene: .
CDR3nt: TGCGCCAGCAGCTTTGGGCCCTCAGACACGCAGTATTTT
CDR3aa: CASSFGPSDTQYF

abundance: .
v_gene: TRBV18
j_gene: TRBJ1-2
d_gene: .
CDR3nt: TGTGCCAGCTCACCTCAGGATAATGGCTACACCTTC
CDR3aa: CASSPQDNGYTF

abundance: .
v_gene: TRBV23-1
j_gene: TRBJ1-5
d_gene: .
CDR3nt: TGCGCCAGCAGACGCACAGCCCAGCATTTT
CDR3aa: CASRRTAQHF

abundance: .
v_gene: TRBV5-6
j_gene: TRBJ1-1
d_gene: .
CDR3nt: TGTGCCAGCAGCGCCCGGCAGGGGATGAACACTGAAGCTTTCTTT
CDR3aa: CASSARQGMNTEAFF

abundance: .
v_gene: TRBV4-1
j_gene: TRBJ2-7
d_gene: TRBD1
CDR3nt: TGCGCCAGCAGCAATAGAGGGACAGGGTCTTCCTACGAGCAGTACTTC
CDR3aa: CASSNRGTGSSYEQYF

abundance: .
v_gene: TRBV27
j_gene: TRBJ1-6
d_gene: .
CDR3nt: TGTGCCAGCAGTTTTGAGGGTTTTTCACCCCTCCACTTT
CDR3aa: CASSFEGFSPLHF

abundance: once
v_gene: TRBV5-1
j_gene: TRBJ1-6
d_gene: .
CDR3nt: TGCGCCAGCAGCTTCAGTGCGGGAGATAATTCACCCCTCCACTTT
CDR3aa: CASSFSAGDNSPLHF

abundance: once
v_gene: TRBV4-3
j_gene: TRBJ2-1
d_gene: .
CDR3nt: TGCGCCAGCAGCCAAACGTCGGGACTGGGAGACAATGAGCAGTTCTTC
CDR3aa: CASSQTSGLGDNEQFF

abundance: .
v_gene: TRBV5-1
j_gene: TRBJ1-2
d_gene: .
CDR3nt: TGCGCCAGCAGCTTGGTTCAGGGCTATGGCTACACCTTC
CDR3aa: CASSLVQGYGYTF

abundance: once
v_gene: TRBV6-1
j_gene: TRBJ2-3
d_gene: TRBD1
CDR3nt: TGTGCCAGCAGTGGGACAGGGATGATTTGGACAGATACGCAGTATTTT
CDR3aa: CASSGTGMIWTDTQYF